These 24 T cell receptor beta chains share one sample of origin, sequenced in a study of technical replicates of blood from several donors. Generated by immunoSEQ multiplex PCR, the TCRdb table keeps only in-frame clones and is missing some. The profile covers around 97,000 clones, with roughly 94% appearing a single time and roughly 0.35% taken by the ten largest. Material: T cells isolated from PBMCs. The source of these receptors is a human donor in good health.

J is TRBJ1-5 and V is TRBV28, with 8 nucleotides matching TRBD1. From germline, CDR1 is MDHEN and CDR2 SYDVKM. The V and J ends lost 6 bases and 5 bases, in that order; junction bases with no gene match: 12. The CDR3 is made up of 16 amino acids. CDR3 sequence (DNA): TGTGCCAGCAGCCCTTTGTTATTACAGGGGGATCAGCCCCAGCATTTT. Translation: CASSPLLLQGDQPQHF.

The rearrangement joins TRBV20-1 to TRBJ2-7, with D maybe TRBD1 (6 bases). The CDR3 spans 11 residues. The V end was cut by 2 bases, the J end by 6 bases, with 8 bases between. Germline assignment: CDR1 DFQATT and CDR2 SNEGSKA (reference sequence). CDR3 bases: TGCAGTGCTAGACTAGGGGGCGAGCAGTACTTC. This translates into CSARLGGEQYF.

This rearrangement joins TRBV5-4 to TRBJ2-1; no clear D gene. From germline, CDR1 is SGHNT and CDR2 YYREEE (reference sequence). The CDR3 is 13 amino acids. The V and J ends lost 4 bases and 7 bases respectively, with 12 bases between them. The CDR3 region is CASSVASRNEQFF. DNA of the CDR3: TGTGCCAGCAGCGTCGCTAGTCGAAATGAGCAGTTCTTC.

CDR3 sequence reads: CASSHRTGLDTEAFF. The DNA for the CDR3 is TGTGCCAGCAGCCATCGGACAGGGTTGGACACTGAAGCTTTCTTT. The chain employs TRBV11-3 and TRBJ1-1; TRBD1 matches at 8 bases. The ends lost 5 bases at V and 3 bases at J; junction bases unmatched: 8. Germline V CDR1 and CDR2: SGHNT, YENEEA. This CDR3 region has 15 residues.

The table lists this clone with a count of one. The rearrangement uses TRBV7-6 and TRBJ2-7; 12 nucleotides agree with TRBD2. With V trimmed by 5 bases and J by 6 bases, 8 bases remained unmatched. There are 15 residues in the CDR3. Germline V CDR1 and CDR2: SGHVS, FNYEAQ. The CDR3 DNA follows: TGTGCCAGCAGCCTCGCTAGCGGGAGGGCCTTCGAGCAGTACTTC. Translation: CASSLASGRAFEQYF. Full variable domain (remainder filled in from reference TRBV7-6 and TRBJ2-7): GAGVSQSPRYKVTKRGQDVALRCDPISGHVSLYWYRQALGQGPEFLTYFNYEAQQDKSGLPNDRFSAERPEGSISTLTIQRTEQRDSAMYRCASSLASGRAFEQYFGPGTRLTVT.

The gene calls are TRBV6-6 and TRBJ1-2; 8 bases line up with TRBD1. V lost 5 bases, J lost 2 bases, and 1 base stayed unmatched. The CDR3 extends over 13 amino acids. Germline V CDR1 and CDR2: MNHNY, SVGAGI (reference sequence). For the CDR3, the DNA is TGTGCCAGCAGTCGGACAGGGAACTATGGCTACACCTTC. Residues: CASSRTGNYGYTF.

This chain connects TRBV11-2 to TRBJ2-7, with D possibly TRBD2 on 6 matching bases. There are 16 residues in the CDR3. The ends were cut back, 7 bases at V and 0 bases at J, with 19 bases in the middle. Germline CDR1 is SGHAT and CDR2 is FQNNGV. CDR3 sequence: CASTSGSGKPSYEQYF. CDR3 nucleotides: TGTGCCAGCACTTCCGGTAGCGGAAAACCCTCCTACGAGCAGTACTTC.

The CDR3 spells CASSLDAGSNQPQHF. The CDR3 region has the DNA TGTGCCAGCAGCTTGGACGCGGGTAGCAATCAGCCCCAGCATTTT. V usage is TRBV11-2 and J usage is TRBJ1-5; no reliable D call. V gave up 3 bases and J gave up 0 bases, with 9 bases separating them. The CDR3 extends over 15 amino acids. In germline, CDR1 is SGHAT, CDR2 FQNNGV.

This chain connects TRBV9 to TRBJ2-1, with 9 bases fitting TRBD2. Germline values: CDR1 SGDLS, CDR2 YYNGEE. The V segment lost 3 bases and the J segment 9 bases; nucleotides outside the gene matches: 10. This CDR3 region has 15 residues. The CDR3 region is CASSAYSGSPIEQFF. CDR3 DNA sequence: TGTGCCAGCAGCGCTTATAGCGGGAGTCCGATTGAGCAGTTCTTC.

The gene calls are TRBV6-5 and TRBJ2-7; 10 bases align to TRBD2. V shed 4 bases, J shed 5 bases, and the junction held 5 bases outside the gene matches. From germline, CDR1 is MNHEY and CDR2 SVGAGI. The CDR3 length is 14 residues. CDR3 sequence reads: CASSLGLAYHEQYF. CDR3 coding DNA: TGTGCCAGCAGTTTGGGACTAGCGTACCACGAGCAGTACTTC.

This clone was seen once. The CDR3 region has the DNA TGTGCCAGCAGCGGACAAAACGGACAGGGTGCTTTCTTT. This gives the protein CASSGQNGQGAFF. The chain combines TRBV5-5 with TRBJ1-1, with 8 positions matching TRBD1. V trimming: 4 bases; J trimming: 11 bases; junction bases outside the gene matches: 10. Germline V gives CDR1 SGHKS, CDR2 YYEKEE (reference sequence). CDR3 length: 13 amino acids.

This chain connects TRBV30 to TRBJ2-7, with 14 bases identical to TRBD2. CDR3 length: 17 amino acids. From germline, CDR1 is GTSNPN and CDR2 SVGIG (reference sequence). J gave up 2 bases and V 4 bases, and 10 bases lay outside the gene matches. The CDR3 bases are TGTGCCTGGACGGGACTAGCGGGAGATCCCTTAACCTACGAGCAGTACTTC. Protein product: CAWTGLAGDPLTYEQYF. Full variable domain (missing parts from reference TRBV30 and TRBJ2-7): SQTIHQWPATLVQPVGSPLSLECTVEGTSNPNLYWYRQAAGRGLQLLFYSVGIGQISSEVPQNLSASRPQDRQFILSSKKLLLSDSGFYLCAWTGLAGDPLTYEQYFGPGTRLTVT.

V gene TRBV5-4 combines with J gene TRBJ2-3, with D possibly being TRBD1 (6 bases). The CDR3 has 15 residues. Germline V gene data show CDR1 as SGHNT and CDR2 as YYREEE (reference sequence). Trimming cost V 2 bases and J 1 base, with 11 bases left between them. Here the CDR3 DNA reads TGTGCCAGCAGCTTTAACAGGGAAGGCACAGATACGCAGTATTTT. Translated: CASSFNREGTDTQYF.

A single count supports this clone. CDR3 DNA: TGTGCCAGCAGCAAGAGGGATACGCAGTATTTT. Protein product: CASSKRDTQYF. The V gene is TRBV27, the J gene TRBJ2-3, with no clear D. V lost 6 bases, J lost 6 bases, and 7 bases lay in between. This CDR3 region has 11 residues. The germline CDR1 and CDR2 sequences are MNHEY and SMNVEV (reference sequence).

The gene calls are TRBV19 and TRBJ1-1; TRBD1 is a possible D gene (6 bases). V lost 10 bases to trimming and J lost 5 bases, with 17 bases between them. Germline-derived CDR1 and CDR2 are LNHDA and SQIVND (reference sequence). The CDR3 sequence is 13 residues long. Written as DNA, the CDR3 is TGTGCCACCTCCCTCACCAGGGGTACTGAAGCTTTCTTT. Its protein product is CATSLTRGTEAFF.

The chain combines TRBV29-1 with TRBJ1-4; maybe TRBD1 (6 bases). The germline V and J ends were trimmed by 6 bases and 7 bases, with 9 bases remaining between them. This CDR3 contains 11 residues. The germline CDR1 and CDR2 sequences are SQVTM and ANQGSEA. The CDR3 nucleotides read TGCAGCGTAGGACAGCCTGAAAAACTGTTTTTT. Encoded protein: CSVGQPEKLFF.

DNA of the CDR3: TGTGCCAGCAGCGTAGAAAGCGGGGGTTGGAACACTGAAGCTTTCTTT. This sequence encodes CASSVESGGWNTEAFF. V is TRBV9 and J is TRBJ1-1; perhaps TRBD1 as D (5 bases). CDR1 is SGDLS and CDR2 is YYNGEE in the germline V gene. Trimming removed 0 bases from V and 1 base from J, with 13 bases in between. CDR3 length equals 16 residues.

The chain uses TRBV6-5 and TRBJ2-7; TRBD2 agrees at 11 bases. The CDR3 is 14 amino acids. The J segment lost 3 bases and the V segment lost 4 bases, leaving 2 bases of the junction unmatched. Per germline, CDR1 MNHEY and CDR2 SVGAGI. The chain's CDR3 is CASSLLAGDYEQYF. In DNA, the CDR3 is TGTGCCAGCAGTTTACTAGCGGGGGACTACGAGCAGTACTTC.

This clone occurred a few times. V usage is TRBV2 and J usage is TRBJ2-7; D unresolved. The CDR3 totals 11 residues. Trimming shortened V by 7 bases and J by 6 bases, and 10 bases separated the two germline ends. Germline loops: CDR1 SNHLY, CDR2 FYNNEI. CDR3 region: CASIFTGEQYF. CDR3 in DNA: TGTGCCAGCATCTTCACGGGCGAGCAGTACTTC.

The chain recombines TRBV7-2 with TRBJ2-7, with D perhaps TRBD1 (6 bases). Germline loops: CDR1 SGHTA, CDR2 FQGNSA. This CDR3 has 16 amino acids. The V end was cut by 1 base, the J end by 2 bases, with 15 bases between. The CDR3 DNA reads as TGTGCCAGCAGCTTAGGGGCAGGGGTGTTAGCCTACGAGCAGTACTTC. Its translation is CASSLGAGVLAYEQYF.

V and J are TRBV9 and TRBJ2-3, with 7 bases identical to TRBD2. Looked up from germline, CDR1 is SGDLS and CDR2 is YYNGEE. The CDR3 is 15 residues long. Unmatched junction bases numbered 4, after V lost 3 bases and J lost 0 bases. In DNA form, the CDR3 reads TGTGCCAGCAGCGGAAGTAGCGGGAGCACAGATACGCAGTATTTT. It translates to CASSGSSGSTDTQYF.

The CDR3 bases are TGCGCCAGCAGCCAAGATCGGGGGTTTGGAGAATATGGCTACACCTTC. This translates into CASSQDRGFGEYGYTF. The rearrangement links TRBV4-1 to TRBJ1-2; weak D call: TRBD1 (5 bases). The CDR3 loop spans 16 amino acids. Germline values: CDR1 MGHRA, CDR2 YSYEKL. V lost 0 bases, J lost 5 bases, and 16 bases lay in between.

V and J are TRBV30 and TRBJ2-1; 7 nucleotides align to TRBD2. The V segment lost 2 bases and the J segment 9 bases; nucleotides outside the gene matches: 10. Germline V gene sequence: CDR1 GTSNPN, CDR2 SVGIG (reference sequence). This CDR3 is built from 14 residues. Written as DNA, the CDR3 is TGTGCCTGGAGTTCCCTGAGGAGCGGGGCTGAGCAGTTCTTC. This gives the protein CAWSSLRSGAEQFF. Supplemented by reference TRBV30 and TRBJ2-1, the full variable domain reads SQTIHQWPATLVQPVGSPLSLECTVEGTSNPNLYWYRQAAGRGLQLLFYSVGIGQISSEVPQNLSASRPQDRQFILSSKKLLLSDSGFYLCAWSSLRSGAEQFFGPGTRLTVL.

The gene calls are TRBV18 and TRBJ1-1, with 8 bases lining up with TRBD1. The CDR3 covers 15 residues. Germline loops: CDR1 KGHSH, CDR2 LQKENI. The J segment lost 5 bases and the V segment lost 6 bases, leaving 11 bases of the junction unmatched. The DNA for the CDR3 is TGTGCCAGCTCCCCTCTACAGGGGGAGTGGACTGAAGCTTTCTTT. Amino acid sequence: CASSPLQGEWTEAFF.